A selection of T cell receptor beta chains follows, all from one sample in a study of early T cells in non-severe SARS-CoV-2 infection. TCRdb re-called the 5' RACE reads through MiXCR, storing one row per CDR3 protein. Found here are approximately 50,000 distinct CDR3 sequences, about 9.3% of them singletons; the top ten hold about 15%. Sequencing was done on a sample of whole blood. The receptors here all came from an adult who was a healthcare worker with PCR-confirmed SARS-CoV-2 infection or an uninfected control (not recorded which). The CDR3 runs from the conserved cysteine through the conserved F or W. The D gene is left open where the match is weak. Expanded clones get a size class; other rows say once, few or many, or leave the size out.

d_gene,abundance,j_gene,v_gene,CDR3aa,CDR3nt
-,many,TRBJ2-5,TRBV3-1,CASSQMAETQYF,TGTGCCAGCAGCCAAATGGCAGAGACCCAGTACTTC
-,many,TRBJ2-1,TRBV6-2/TRBV6-3,CASRRQYNEQFF,TGTGCCAGCAGGCGACAGTACAATGAGCAGTTCTTC
TRBD2,few,TRBJ2-3,TRBV28,CASSQRGGTDTQYF,TGTGCCAGCAGTCAACGGGGGGGCACAGATACGCAGTATTTT
-,few,TRBJ1-2,TRBV28,CASSLPPGTAYGYTF,TGTGCCAGCAGTTTACCTCCCGGGACGGCCTATGGCTACACCTTC
-,-,TRBJ2-1,TRBV28,CACRDYNEQFF,TGTGCCTGCCGGGACTACAATGAGCAGTTCTTC
-,many,TRBJ1-1,TRBV11-3,CASSTQSSTEAFF,TGTGCCAGCAGCACCCAATCAAGCACTGAAGCTTTCTTT
-,many,TRBJ1-2,TRBV20-1,CSSEEAGKTYGYTF,TGCAGTTCGGAGGAGGCAGGAAAGACCTATGGCTACACCTTC
TRBD2,many,TRBJ2-5,TRBV7-6,CASTSLGGGSFGTQYF,TGTGCCAGCACCTCCCTGGGGGGAGGGTCTTTTGGGACCCAGTACTTC
-,many,TRBJ2-7,TRBV20-1,CSASLGYEQYF,TGCAGTGCTAGTTTGGGTTACGAGCAGTACTTC
-,many,TRBJ2-1,TRBV5-4,CASSLAESSYNEQFF,TGTGCCAGCAGCTTAGCGGAGAGCTCCTACAATGAGCAGTTCTTC
TRBD2,-,TRBJ2-7,TRBV24-1,CATRTSSGTYEQYF,TGTGCCACCAGGACATCTAGCGGGACCTACGAGCAGTACTTC
-,-,TRBJ2-2,TRBV7-9,CASSPTDGSELFF,TGTGCCAGCAGCCCCACGGACGGATCGGAGCTGTTTTTT
TRBD1,many,TRBJ2-5,TRBV27,CASGGQGLETQYF,TGTGCCAGCGGGGGACAGGGATTAGAGACCCAGTACTTC
TRBD2,many,TRBJ2-1,TRBV20-1,CSAVDVTSGGSSYNEQFF,TGCAGTGCCGTAGATGTAACTAGCGGAGGAAGCTCCTACAATGAGCAGTTCTTC
TRBD1,many,TRBJ1-1,TRBV7-2,CASSPGQGYPEAFF,TGTGCCAGCAGCCCGGGACAGGGTTACCCTGAAGCTTTCTTT
-,-,TRBJ2-7,TRBV7-2,CASSLKEGTTPAMAYEQYF,TGTGCCAGCAGCTTAAAGGAGGGCACAACCCCGGCTATGGCCTACGAGCAGTACTTC
TRBD1,-,TRBJ2-3,TRBV28,CASSLTGGGGTQYF,TGTGCCAGCAGTTTGACAGGGGGCGGCGGTACGCAGTATTTT
TRBD2,few,TRBJ2-1,TRBV20-1,CSAWGLGEVNEQFF,TGCAGTGCTTGGGGACTAGGAGAGGTGAATGAGCAGTTCTTC
TRBD2,many,TRBJ2-1,TRBV5-1,CASRSGTTSYNEQFF,TGCGCCAGCCGCAGCGGGACCACCTCCTACAATGAGCAGTTCTTC
TRBD1,many,TRBJ2-1,TRBV20-1,CSARDAGGRDRGAPSSYNEQFF,TGCAGTGCTAGAGATGCGGGTGGCCGGGACAGGGGAGCCCCAAGCTCCTACAATGAGCAGTTCTTC
TRBD1,many,TRBJ1-4,TRBV19,CASNTQGTNEKLFF,TGTGCCAGTAACACACAGGGGACTAATGAAAAACTGTTTTTT
-,many,TRBJ1-2,TRBV7-2,CASSLVSYGYTF,TGTGCCAGCAGCCTCGTCTCCTATGGCTACACCTTC
-,few,TRBJ1-4,TRBV6-5,CASSSLTGLREKLFF,TGTGCCAGCAGTTCCTTGACGGGACTTAGAGAAAAACTGTTTTTT
-,many,TRBJ1-1,TRBV6-5,CASSPQGRGAEAFF,TGTGCCAGCAGTCCTCAGGGACGTGGGGCTGAAGCTTTCTTT
-,-,TRBJ2-3,TRBV7-9,CASRGGPGGDTQYF,TGTGCCAGCAGGGGCGGGCCCGGCGGGGATACGCAGTATTTT
-,-,TRBJ2-5,TRBV12-3/TRBV12-4,CASSLRDETQYF,TGTGCCAGCAGTTTAAGAGACGAGACCCAGTACTTC
-,-,TRBJ2-3,TRBV28,CASSLSLRTDTQYF,TGTGCCAGCAGTTTGAGTCTTAGAACAGATACGCAGTATTTT
TRBD1,many,TRBJ2-1,TRBV19,CASSIQGARNEQFF,TGTGCCAGTAGTATACAGGGGGCGAGGAATGAGCAGTTCTTC
-,medium-sized,TRBJ2-4,TRBV2,CASSEGTILRDIQYF,TGTGCCAGCAGTGAAGGGACAATACTGCGGGACATTCAGTACTTC
TRBD2,-,TRBJ2-1,TRBV27,CASSHPGLAGNEQFF,TGTGCCAGCAGCCATCCGGGACTAGCGGGCAATGAGCAGTTCTTC
-,few,TRBJ2-3,TRBV30,CAWSVQDTQYF,TGTGCCTGGAGTGTACAAGATACGCAGTATTTT
TRBD2,few,TRBJ2-1,TRBV15,CATTPRGDVYNEQFF,TGTGCCACCACCCCCCGGGGGGACGTCTACAATGAGCAGTTCTTC
TRBD2,few,TRBJ2-5,TRBV28,CATRIAGGPQETQYF,TGTGCCACCCGCATAGCGGGAGGGCCCCAAGAGACCCAGTACTTC
TRBD1,few,TRBJ2-2,TRBV3-1,CASSHGTGRLFF,TGTGCCAGCAGCCACGGGACAGGGCGGCTGTTTTTT
TRBD2,many,TRBJ2-5,TRBV7-6,CASSSGAGLAGEETQYF,TGTGCCAGCAGCTCTGGGGCGGGACTAGCGGGAGAAGAGACCCAGTACTTC
-,many,TRBJ2-5,TRBV9,CASSVRGDKQETQYF,TGTGCCAGCAGCGTTAGAGGGGACAAACAAGAGACCCAGTACTTC
TRBD1,many,TRBJ1-1,TRBV5-5,CASSLVGQGSMNTEAFF,TGTGCCAGCAGCTTGGTGGGACAGGGATCTATGAACACTGAAGCTTTCTTT
-,few,TRBJ1-1,TRBV7-2,CASSFRVRTEAFF,TGTGCCAGCAGCTTCAGGGTCCGCACTGAAGCTTTCTTT
-,few,TRBJ1-1,TRBV20-1,CSPLGEMNTEAFF,TGCAGTCCGTTGGGCGAGATGAACACTGAAGCTTTCTTT
-,-,TRBJ2-7,TRBV29-1,CSVEVEGRATEQYF,TGCAGCGTTGAAGTTGAGGGGAGAGCAACCGAGCAGTACTTC
TRBD2,few,TRBJ2-3,TRBV3-1,CASSQLGAGVRDTQYF,TGTGCCAGCAGCCAGTTGGGAGCGGGAGTAAGAGATACGCAGTATTTT
TRBD1,-,TRBJ2-2,TRBV7-9,CASSVRSGQGAQSPNTGELFF,TGTGCCAGCAGCGTCCGGAGTGGCCAGGGGGCGCAGAGTCCGAACACCGGGGAGCTGTTTTTT
TRBD2,-,TRBJ2-7,TRBV24-1,CATSDRTSSSYEQYF,TGTGCCACCAGTGATCGGACTAGCTCCTCCTACGAGCAGTACTTC
-,few,TRBJ1-2,TRBV4-3,CASSHGVAGLMGGYTF,TGCGCCAGCAGCCACGGCGTCGCGGGGCTTATGGGTGGCTACACCTTC
-,-,TRBJ2-2,TRBV6-2/TRBV6-3,CASSLLTGTGELFF,TGTGCCAGCAGTCTCCTCACAGGGACCGGGGAGCTGTTTTTT
-,few,TRBJ2-2,TRBV30,CAWNVDGWAGELFF,TGTGCCTGGAATGTCGACGGTTGGGCCGGGGAGCTGTTTTTT
-,many,TRBJ1-3,TRBV11-2,CASSVAGTSGNTIYF,TGTGCCAGCAGCGTGGCAGGGACATCTGGAAACACCATATATTTT
-,many,TRBJ2-7,TRBV7-9,CASSPGLRGGGREQYF,TGTGCCAGCAGCCCGGGACTGCGCGGCGGAGGACGGGAGCAGTACTTC
-,many,TRBJ2-1,TRBV2,CASNLGTYYNEQFF,TGTGCCAGCAATCTTGGGACTTACTACAATGAGCAGTTCTTC
-,few,TRBJ2-3,TRBV7-6,CASSFQGSVQSDTQYF,TGTGCCAGCAGCTTCCAGGGGAGCGTTCAGTCAGATACGCAGTATTTT
TRBD1,many,TRBJ2-3,TRBV6-2/TRBV6-3,CASKSSGTGRDTQYF,TGTGCCAGCAAGAGTTCCGGGACAGGCCGGGATACGCAGTATTTT
TRBD2,many,TRBJ2-1,TRBV11-2,CASSSISGRALYNEQFF,TGTGCCAGCAGCTCAATTAGCGGGAGGGCCCTATACAATGAGCAGTTCTTC
TRBD1,-,TRBJ1-2,TRBV29-1,CSVVQDRVRGYTF,TGCAGCGTTGTACAGGACAGGGTGAGGGGCTACACCTTC
-,few,TRBJ2-5,TRBV6-2/TRBV6-3,CASMREETQYF,TGTGCCAGCATGAGGGAAGAGACCCAGTACTTC
TRBD1,few,TRBJ2-7,TRBV3-1,CASSQGTGPRNEQYF,TGTGCCAGCAGCCAAGGGACAGGCCCCCGCAACGAGCAGTACTTC
TRBD2,many,TRBJ2-5,TRBV7-9,CASSSDPYGLAGRETQYF,TGTGCCAGCAGCTCAGATCCTTACGGACTAGCCGGGAGGGAGACCCAGTACTTC
-,many,TRBJ2-3,TRBV29-1,CSASHGRTDTQYF,TGCAGCGCCTCTCACGGCCGCACAGATACGCAGTATTTT
TRBD2,many,TRBJ2-2,TRBV7-2,CASRIIAGGAGELFF,TGTGCCAGCAGAATAATAGCGGGGGGCGCTGGGGAGCTGTTTTTT
-,many,TRBJ1-4,TRBV5-1,CASSGDGKVGEKLFF,TGCGCCAGCAGCGGCGACGGAAAGGTCGGTGAAAAACTGTTTTTT
-,-,TRBJ1-1,TRBV5-6,CASSLELRNTEAFF,TGTGCCAGCAGCTTGGAACTCAGAAACACTGAAGCTTTCTTT